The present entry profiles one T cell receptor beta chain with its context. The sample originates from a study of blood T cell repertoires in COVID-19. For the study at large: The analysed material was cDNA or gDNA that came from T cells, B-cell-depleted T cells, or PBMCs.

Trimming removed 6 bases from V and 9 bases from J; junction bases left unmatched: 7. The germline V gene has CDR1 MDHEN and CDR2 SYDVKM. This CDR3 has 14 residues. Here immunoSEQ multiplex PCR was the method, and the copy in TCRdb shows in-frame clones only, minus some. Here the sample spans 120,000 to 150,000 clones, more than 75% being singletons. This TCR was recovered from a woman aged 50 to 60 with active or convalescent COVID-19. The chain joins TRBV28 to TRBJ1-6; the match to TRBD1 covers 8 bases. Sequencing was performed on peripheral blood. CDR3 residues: CASSPGQGVSPLHF. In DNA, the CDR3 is TGTGCCAGCAGCCCCGGACAGGGAGTTTCACCCCTCCACTTT.